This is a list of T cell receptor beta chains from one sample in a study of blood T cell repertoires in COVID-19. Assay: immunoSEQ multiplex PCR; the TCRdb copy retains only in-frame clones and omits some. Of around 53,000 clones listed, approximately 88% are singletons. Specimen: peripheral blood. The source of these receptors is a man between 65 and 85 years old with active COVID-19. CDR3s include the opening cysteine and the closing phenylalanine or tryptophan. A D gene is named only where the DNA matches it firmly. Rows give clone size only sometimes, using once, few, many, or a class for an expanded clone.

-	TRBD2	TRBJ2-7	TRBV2	CASAPYPTAGSDSEQYF	TGTGCCAGCGCACCCTACCCCACAGCGGGATCCGACTCCGAGCAGTACTTC
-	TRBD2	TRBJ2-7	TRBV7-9	CASSLLAGPSYEQYF	TGTGCCAGCAGCTTACTAGCGGGGCCTTCCTACGAGCAGTACTTC
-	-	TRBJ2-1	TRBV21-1	CASSKLARTGTSGSSYNEQFF	TGTGCCAGCAGCAAACTTGCCCGGACAGGGACTAGCGGCAGCTCCTACAATGAGCAGTTCTTC
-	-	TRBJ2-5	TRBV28	CASSSISGTQYF	TGTGCCAGCAGTTCGATTAGCGGGACCCAGTACTTC
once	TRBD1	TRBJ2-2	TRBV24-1	CATSDSGQANTGELFF	TGTGCCACCAGTGATTCGGGACAGGCGAACACCGGGGAGCTGTTTTTT
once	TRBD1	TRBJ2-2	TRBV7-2	CASSFRQGANTGELFF	TGTGCCAGCAGCTTTCGACAGGGCGCGAACACCGGGGAGCTGTTTTTT
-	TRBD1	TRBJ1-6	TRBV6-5	CAARGSSYNSPLHF	TGTGCCGCCAGGGGGAGCTCCTATAATTCACCCCTCCACTTT
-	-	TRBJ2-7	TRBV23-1	CASTPPTGEQYF	TGCGCCAGCACTCCACCTACGGGGGAGCAGTACTTC
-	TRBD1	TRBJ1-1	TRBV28	CASRLQGWNTEAFF	TGTGCCAGCAGACTACAGGGGTGGAACACTGAAGCTTTCTTT
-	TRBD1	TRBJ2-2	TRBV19	CATHRGTGELFF	TGTGCCACCCACAGGGGCACCGGGGAGCTGTTTTTT
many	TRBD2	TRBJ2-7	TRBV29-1	CSVFTSGVSSYEQYF	TGCAGCGTTTTTACTAGCGGGGTAAGCTCCTACGAGCAGTACTTC
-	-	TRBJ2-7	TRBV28	CASSLDTYEQYF	TGTGCCAGCAGTCTTGACACCTACGAGCAGTACTTC
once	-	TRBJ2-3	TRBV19	CASTFRGRTDTQYF	TGTGCCAGTACTTTTCGGGGAAGGACAGATACGCAGTATTTT
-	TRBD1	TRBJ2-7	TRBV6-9	CATKGQPLPSPNEQYF	TGTGCCACCAAGGGACAGCCCTTGCCGTCTCCCAACGAGCAGTACTTC
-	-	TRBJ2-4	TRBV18	CASSPPSGNIQYF	TGTGCCAGCTCACCACCCAGTGGAAACATTCAGTACTTC
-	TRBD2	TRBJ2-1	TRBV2	CASRVEIAGVNEQFF	TGTGCCAGCAGAGTGGAAATAGCGGGAGTTAATGAGCAGTTCTTC
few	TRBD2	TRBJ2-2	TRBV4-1	CASSQDIRRGGRGRPGELFF	TGCGCCAGCAGCCAAGATATCCGCCGGGGCGGGAGGGGACGCCCCGGGGAGCTGTTTTTT
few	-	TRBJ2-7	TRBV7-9	CASSLSGSYEQYF	TGTGCCAGCAGCTTATCGGGCTCCTACGAGCAGTACTTC
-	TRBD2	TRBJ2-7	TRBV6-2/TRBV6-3	CASSYPTLSGNPYEQYF	TGTGCCAGCAGTTACCCGACCCTTAGCGGGAACCCCTACGAGCAGTACTTC
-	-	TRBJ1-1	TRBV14	CASSQVGGTEAFF	TGTGCCAGCAGCCAAGTGGGGGGCACTGAAGCTTTCTTT
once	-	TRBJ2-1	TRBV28	CASNPDDPGEEQFF	TGTGCCAGCAACCCCGACGACCCGGGAGAGGAGCAGTTCTTC
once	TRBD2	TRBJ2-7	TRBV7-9	CASSPPGLAGPYEQYF	TGTGCCAGCAGCCCGCCGGGACTAGCGGGTCCCTACGAGCAGTACTTC
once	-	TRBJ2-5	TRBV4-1	CASSQDGLETQYF	TGCGCCAGCAGCCAAGATGGGCTGGAGACCCAGTACTTC
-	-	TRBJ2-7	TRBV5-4	CASSLSGTPPEQYF	TGTGCCAGCAGCCTATCCGGGACTCCTCCCGAGCAGTACTTC
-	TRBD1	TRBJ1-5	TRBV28	CAGTDGKQPQHF	TGTGCCGGGACAGACGGCAAGCAGCCCCAGCATTTT
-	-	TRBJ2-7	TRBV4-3	CASSQESASRYYEQYF	TGCGCCAGCAGCCAAGAATCGGCTAGCAGATACTACGAGCAGTACTTC
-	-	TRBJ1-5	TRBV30	CAWGLRGYSNQPQHF	TGTGCCTGGGGTCTCAGGGGATATAGCAATCAGCCCCAGCATTTT
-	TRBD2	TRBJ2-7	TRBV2	CASRRTFGTKNEQYF	TGTGCCAGCAGGCGAACCTTCGGGACTAAAAACGAGCAGTACTTC
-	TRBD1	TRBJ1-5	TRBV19	CASSNVGTGGNQPQHF	TGTGCCAGTAGTAACGTTGGGACAGGTGGCAATCAGCCCCAGCATTTT
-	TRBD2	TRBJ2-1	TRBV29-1	CSVEGLAGGLNEQFF	TGCAGCGTTGAGGGACTAGCGGGAGGGTTGAATGAGCAGTTCTTC
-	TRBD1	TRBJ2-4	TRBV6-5	CASSYRPGQHIQYF	TGTGCCAGCAGTTACCGACCGGGACAGCACATTCAGTACTTC
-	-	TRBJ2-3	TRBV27	CASSLWQGGTDTQYF	TGTGCCAGCAGTTTATGGCAGGGTGGCACAGATACGCAGTATTTT
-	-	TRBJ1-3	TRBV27	CASSLTGPPGNTIYF	TGTGCCAGCAGTTTAACAGGCCCTCCTGGAAACACCATATATTTT
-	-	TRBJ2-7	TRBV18	CASSGGTVYEQYF	TGTGCCAGCTCAGGGGGGACAGTCTACGAGCAGTACTTC
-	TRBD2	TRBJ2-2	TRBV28	CASRTGLAADTGELFF	TGTGCCAGCAGGACGGGACTAGCGGCCGACACCGGGGAGCTGTTTTTT
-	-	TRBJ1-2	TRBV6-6	CASSAGFYGYTF	TGTGCCAGCTCCGCAGGGTTCTATGGCTACACCTTC
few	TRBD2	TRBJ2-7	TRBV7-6	CASSAGTSGNYEQYF	TGTGCCAGCAGCGCCGGGACTAGCGGGAACTACGAGCAGTACTTC
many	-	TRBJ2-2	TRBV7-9	CASSNPGQRTGELFF	TGTGCCAGCAGCAACCCCGGACAGCGGACCGGGGAGCTGTTTTTT
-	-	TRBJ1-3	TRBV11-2	CASSPRTALSGNTIYF	TGTGCCAGCAGCCCGAGGACAGCCCTCTCTGGAAACACCATATATTTT
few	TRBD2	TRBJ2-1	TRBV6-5	CASRVLNSGSYLFF	TGTGCCAGCAGGGTTTTAAATAGCGGGAGTTATTTGTTCTTC
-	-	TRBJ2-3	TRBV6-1	CASSQGTRASTDTQYF	TGTGCCAGCAGTCAAGGGACTCGCGCTAGCACAGATACGCAGTATTTT
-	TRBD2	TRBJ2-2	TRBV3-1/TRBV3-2	CASSRSGREAGELFF	TGTGCCAGCAGCCGTAGCGGGAGGGAGGCCGGGGAGCTGTTTTTT
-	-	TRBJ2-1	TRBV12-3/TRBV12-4	CASSTQDYNEQFF	TGTGCCAGCAGCACTCAGGACTACAATGAGCAGTTCTTC
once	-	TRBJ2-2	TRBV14	CASSQDIAGELFF	TGTGCCAGCAGCCAAGATATTGCCGGGGAGCTGTTTTTT
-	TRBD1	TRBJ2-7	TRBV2	CASSGTGGYYEQYF	TGTGCCAGCAGTGGGACAGGGGGTTACTACGAGCAGTACTTC
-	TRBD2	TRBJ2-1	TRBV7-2	CASSSFRSGNNEQFF	TGTGCCAGCAGCTCCTTCCGGAGCGGGAACAATGAGCAGTTCTTC
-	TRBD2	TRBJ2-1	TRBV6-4	CASSEASGSSYNEQFF	TGTGCCAGCAGTGAGGCTAGCGGGAGCTCCTACAATGAGCAGTTCTTC
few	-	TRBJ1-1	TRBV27	CASSFGSFSNTEAFF	TGTGCCAGCAGTTTCGGGAGTTTTTCGAACACTGAAGCTTTCTTT
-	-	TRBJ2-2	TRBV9	CASSAPFGGGTGELFF	TGTGCCAGCAGCGCCCCCTTTGGGGGAGGCACCGGGGAGCTGTTTTTT
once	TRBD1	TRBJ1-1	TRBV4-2	CASSQNRGRTEAFF	TGTGCCAGCAGCCAAAACAGGGGCCGCACTGAAGCTTTCTTT
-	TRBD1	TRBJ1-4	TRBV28	CASSFPTGQNEKLFF	TGTGCCAGCAGTTTTCCGACAGGGCAAAATGAAAAACTGTTTTTT
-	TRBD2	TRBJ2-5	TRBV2	CASSEAWGGQETQYF	TGTGCCAGCAGTGAAGCCTGGGGGGGGCAAGAGACCCAGTACTTC
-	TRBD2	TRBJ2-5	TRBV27	CASSRSGGRLGETQYF	TGTGCCAGCAGTCGTTCTGGCGGGAGGCTAGGGGAGACCCAGTACTTC
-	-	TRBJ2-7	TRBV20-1	CSASKSGYEQYF	TGCAGTGCTAGTAAGTCAGGGTACGAGCAGTACTTC